This T cell receptor beta chain was sequenced in a study of CD8+CD57+ T cells in acquired aplastic anemia. Across the whole study: On average, sorted CD4+ and CD8+ cells gave roughly 3 ug of DNA.

Genomic DNA, serving as template, underwent TCR beta VDJ and CDR3 profiling. TCRdb re-derived calls from the reads in MiXCR, one entry per CDR3 protein. The sample contains about 200,000 distinct CDR3 sequences, 34% of which appear only once. J lost 2 bases, V lost 7 bases, and 11 bases had no gene match. The CDR3 is 18 residues long. The specimen sequenced was sorted CD4+, CD8+, or CD8+CD57+ T cells (not recorded which) from PBMCs. The chain has TRBV12-3 or TRBV12-4 and TRBJ2-1, with 13 bases fitting TRBD2. The receptor was isolated from a human donor in good health, serving as a control. CDR3 sequence reads: CASTRYGTSGNTYNEQFF. In DNA form, the CDR3 reads TGTGCCAGCACCCGATACGGGACTAGCGGGAATACCTACAATGAGCAGTTCTTC.